These 10 T cell receptor beta chains originate from one sample sequenced in a study of blood T cell repertoires in COVID-19. This table comes from immunoSEQ multiplex PCR, and its TCRdb copy is limited to in-frame clones, with some not included. The sample holds under 75,000 clones, roughly 90% seen once. Sequencing was performed on peripheral blood. The receptor source for this set is a man aged 25-40 years with acute or convalescent COVID-19.

V and J are TRBV4-1 and TRBJ1-5; 7 positions agree with TRBD1. Germline V gene data show CDR1 as MGHRA and CDR2 as YSYEKL. The CDR3 loop spans 16 amino acids. The trim removed 4 bases at V and 2 bases at J, leaving 8 bases unmatched. The CDR3 sequence: CASSRTRDSGNQPQHF. In DNA form, the CDR3 reads TGCGCCAGCAGCCGCACCCGGGACAGTGGCAATCAGCCCCAGCATTTT.

The CDR3 here is CATSDAGNRGYTF. In nucleotides, the CDR3 is TGTGCCACCAGTGACGCAGGGAATCGGGGCTACACCTTC. V is TRBV24-1 and J is TRBJ1-2; the D gene is possibly TRBD1 (5 bases). This CDR3 region has 13 residues. Deletions cut 4 bases from V and 8 bases from J, with 13 bases between. The germline V gene has CDR1 KGHDR and CDR2 SFDVKD.

J is TRBJ2-1 and V is TRBV3-1 (or the pseudogene TRBV3-2); 14 nucleotides match TRBD2. Per the germline V gene, CDR1 is LGHDT and CDR2 is YNNKEL (reference sequence). The CDR3 spans 17 residues. Germline trimming cut 11 bases from V and 7 bases from J; bases unmatched to any gene: 16. The CDR3 bases are TGTGCCTCTTCGGGGACTAGCGGGAGTAGAGCAATAAATGAGCAGTTCTTC. Its protein is CASSGTSGSRAINEQFF.

This rearrangement joins TRBV29-1 to TRBJ1-4; TRBD1 aligns across 11 bases. The CDR3 contains 15 residues. The V segment lost 0 bases and the J segment 7 bases; nucleotides outside the gene matches: 4. From germline, CDR1 is SQVTM and CDR2 ANQGSEA. The CDR3 reads CSVEDRTGGVEKLFF. Here the CDR3 DNA reads TGCAGCGTTGAAGACCGGACAGGGGGCGTTGAAAAACTGTTTTTT.

The rearrangement links TRBV7-2 to TRBJ2-7, with D perhaps TRBD1 (8 bases). The CDR3 extends over 14 amino acids. V was shortened by 2 bases and J by 3 bases, with 11 bases between the two germline ends. Germline V gives CDR1 SGHTA, CDR2 FQGNSA. CDR3 sequence (DNA): TGTGCCAGCAGCTTAAACAGGGGGGGCTACGAGCAGTACTTC. Translation gives CASSLNRGGYEQYF.

The CDR3 loop reads CASSVDQGTGSPLHF. The CDR3 nucleotides are TGTGCCAGCAGCGTAGATCAGGGGACGGGTTCACCCCTCCACTTT. The chain recombines TRBV9 with TRBJ1-6; possible D gene TRBD1, 6 bases. The V end was cut by 0 bases, the J end by 9 bases, with 13 bases between. Germline CDR1 is SGDLS and CDR2 is YYNGEE. This CDR3 region has 15 residues.

This chain links TRBV6-5 with TRBJ2-1; 7 bases align to TRBD1. The V gene end was trimmed by 6 bases and the J gene end by 4 bases; junction bases not matched to a gene: 3. The CDR3 is made up of 13 amino acids. CDR1 and CDR2 (germline): MNHEY, SVGAGI. The CDR3, as DNA: TGTGCCAGCAGCGGGACAGAATACAATGAGCAGTTCTTC. Protein sequence: CASSGTEYNEQFF.

This clone turned up a few times. Without the conserved terminal phenylalanine or tryptophan, this CDR3 likely stems from a read error. No DNA is shown, since the ends of the CDR3 on it are uncertain; the CDR3 is the one TCRdb lists. The chain has TRBV20-1 and TRBJ1-1; the table's D call of TRBD1 was not tested on the DNA. The CDR3 numbers 9 amino acids, ends counted. The germline CDR1 and CDR2 sequences are DFQATT and SNEGSKA (reference sequence). The CDR3 is CSADHRQGL.

J is TRBJ1-1 and V is TRBV4-2; 7 bases map to TRBD1. In germline, CDR1 is LGHNA, CDR2 YNFKEQ. V lost 4 bases and J lost 0; bases outside the gene matches: 5. This CDR3 comprises 15 residues. Here the CDR3 DNA reads TGTGCCAGCAGCCGCACCGGGACAGTGAACACTGAAGCTTTCTTT. Translation gives CASSRTGTVNTEAFF.

The chain joins TRBV5-1 to TRBJ2-1, with D tentatively TRBD2 (5 bases). Per germline, CDR1 SGHRS and CDR2 YFSETQ. This CDR3 has 15 amino acids. Trimming left V 0 bases short and J 4 bases short, with 11 bases between. CDR3 region: CASSLETGWYNEQFF. As DNA, the CDR3 is TGCGCCAGCAGCTTGGAAACGGGGTGGTACAATGAGCAGTTCTTC.